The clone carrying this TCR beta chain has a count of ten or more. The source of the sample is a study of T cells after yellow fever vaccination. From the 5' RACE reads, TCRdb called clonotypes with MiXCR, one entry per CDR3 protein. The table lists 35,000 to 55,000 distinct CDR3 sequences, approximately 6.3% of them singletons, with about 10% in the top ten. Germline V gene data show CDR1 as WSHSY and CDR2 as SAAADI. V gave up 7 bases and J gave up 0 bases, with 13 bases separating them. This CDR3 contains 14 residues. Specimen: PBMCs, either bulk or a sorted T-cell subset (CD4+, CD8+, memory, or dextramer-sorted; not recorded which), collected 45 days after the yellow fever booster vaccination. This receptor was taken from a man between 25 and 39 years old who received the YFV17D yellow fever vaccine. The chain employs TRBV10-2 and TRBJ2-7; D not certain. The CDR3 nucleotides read TGCGCCAGCAATTGGGGTTCGAGCTCCTACGAGCAGTACTTC. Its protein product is CASNWGSSSYEQYF.